Listed here are 27 T cell receptor beta chains from one sample, sequenced in a study of technical replicates of blood from four donors. Sequencing was performed with immunoSEQ multiplex PCR; in TCRdb, only in-frame clones are kept and a portion is missing. The sample yields roughly 70,000 clones, around 93% seen once. The specimen was T cells isolated from PBMCs. These receptors all come from a human donor in good health.

J is TRBJ1-3 and V is TRBV5-1, with D uncertain. V was shortened by 6 bases and J by 0 bases, with 13 bases between the two germline ends. CDR1 and CDR2 from the germline V gene are SGHRS and YFSETQ. The CDR3 is 15 residues long. The DNA of the CDR3 is TGCGCCAGCACTCAACAAGGAGTCTCTGGAAACACCATATATTTT. This codes for CASTQQGVSGNTIYF.

The rearrangement links TRBV4-1 to TRBJ1-2; no clear D gene. This CDR3 is 15 amino acids long. The germline CDR1 and CDR2 sequences are MGHRA and YSYEKL. With 2 bases removed from V and 1 base from J, the gap between germline ends came to 11 bases. The DNA of the CDR3 is TGCGCCAGCAGCCAACTTGCAGGATATAACTATGGCTACACCTTC. It yields the protein CASSQLAGYNYGYTF.

This clone was recorded a few times. The gene calls are TRBV6-5 and TRBJ1-1; D gene unclear. The germline V and J ends were trimmed by 11 bases and 4 bases, with 17 bases remaining between them. Germline-derived CDR1 and CDR2 are MNHEY and SVGAGI. This CDR3 is built from 13 residues. In DNA form, the CDR3 reads TGTGCCGCGAGAGGTCAGCAATTCACTGAAGCTTTCTTT. Amino acids: CAARGQQFTEAFF.

V is TRBV5-1 and J is TRBJ1-4, with D unclear. Trimming shortened V by 0 bases and J by 7 bases, and 16 bases separated the two germline ends. CDR1 SGHRS and CDR2 YFSETQ come from the germline V gene. The CDR3 extends over 16 amino acids. CDR3 DNA sequence: TGCGCCAGCAGCTTGGTATCTGGGGAGCATGGTGAAAAACTGTTTTTT. Encoded protein: CASSLVSGEHGEKLFF.

A single count supports this clone. The chain joins TRBV4-1 to TRBJ2-7; tentative D call: TRBD1 (6 bases). Germline V CDR1 and CDR2: MGHRA, YSYEKL. This CDR3 has 15 amino acids. V was shortened by 1 base and J by 4 bases, with 14 bases between the two germline ends. This CDR3 reads CASSQGTVVPYEQYF. DNA for the CDR3: TGCGCCAGCAGCCAAGGGACAGTGGTCCCTTACGAGCAGTACTTC.

V gene TRBV27 combines with J gene TRBJ2-2; D may be TRBD1 (6 bases). Germline V gene sequence: CDR1 MNHEY, CDR2 SMNVEV (reference sequence). The CDR3 has 14 residues. The V and J ends lost 5 bases and 7 bases respectively, with 14 bases between them. The CDR3 DNA reads as TGTGCCAGCAGTGCCAACAGGGTAGTCGGGGAGCTGTTTTTT. It encodes CASSANRVVGELFF.

The chain combines TRBV25-1 with TRBJ1-1; TRBD1 agrees at 8 bases. The J segment lost 6 bases and the V segment lost 1 base, leaving 7 bases of the junction unmatched. The CDR3 loop spans 15 amino acids. The V gene's germline CDR1 is MGHDK and CDR2 SYGVNS. The CDR3 DNA reads TGTGCCAGCAGTGAATGGGGGACAGGCCAGCCTGAAGCTTTCTTT. Protein: CASSEWGTGQPEAFF.

Concerning this clone itself: One junction end disagrees with the germline gene, perhaps due to a read error. The V call is TRBV11-2, the J call TRBJ1-1; tentatively, D is TRBD1 (5 bases). Per germline, CDR1 SGHAT and CDR2 FQNNGV. This CDR3 spans 15 amino acids. CDR3 coding DNA: TGTGCCAGCAGCCCTCGACAGCTCGAGAACTCTGAAGCTTTCTTT. Protein product: CASSPRQLENSEAFF.

The chain joins TRBV6-1 to TRBJ1-5, with D possibly TRBD1 on 6 matching bases. V was pared by 1 base and J by 4 bases, with 11 bases between. Germline lookup yields CDR1 MNHNS and CDR2 SASEGT. CDR3 length: 15 residues. The CDR3 spells CASSEGPQGNQPQHF. The CDR3 DNA sequence: TGTGCCAGCAGTGAAGGGCCCCAGGGGAATCAGCCCCAGCATTTT.

This chain uses TRBV19 with TRBJ1-3; 8 positions agree with TRBD1. Trimming removed 5 bases from V and 1 base from J; junction bases left unmatched: 13. Germline V lookup: CDR1 LNHDA, CDR2 SQIVND (reference sequence). CDR3 length equals 18 residues. The CDR3 protein is CASSPGQGYFRSGNTIYF. Written as DNA, the CDR3 is TGTGCCAGTAGTCCCGGACAGGGTTACTTTCGATCTGGAAACACCATATATTTT.

This clone was recorded once. The chain combines TRBV28 with TRBJ1-2, with 9 positions matching TRBD1. The CDR3 loop spans 13 amino acids. J was trimmed by 6 bases and V by 4 bases; bases with no gene match: 3. Germline V gene sequence: CDR1 MDHEN, CDR2 SYDVKM. CDR3 sequence (DNA): TGTGCCAGCAGTTACACAGGGGGCAATGGCTACACCTTC. Its translation: CASSYTGGNGYTF.

The chain combines TRBV30 with TRBJ2-2; unclear D gene. The V and J ends lost 2 bases and 6 bases respectively, with 13 bases between them. Germline V gene data show CDR1 as GTSNPN and CDR2 as SVGIG (reference sequence). The CDR3 has 14 residues. This CDR3 is CAWSFWQSAGELFF. The CDR3 DNA reads as TGTGCCTGGAGTTTTTGGCAGTCCGCCGGGGAGCTGTTTTTT.

The V and J genes are TRBV27 and TRBJ2-5, with D possibly being TRBD1 (5 bases). This CDR3 spans 16 amino acids. V lost 3 bases and J 5 bases, leaving 19 bases between the germline ends. Germline CDR1 MNHEY, CDR2 SMNVEV (reference sequence). The DNA for the CDR3 is TGTGCCAGCAGTTTTCTCCCGACTTTACCAGGGGAGACCCAGTACTTC. This translates into CASSFLPTLPGETQYF.

J is TRBJ2-5 and V is TRBV7-6, with 11 bases identical to TRBD2. Germline CDR1 SGHVS, CDR2 FNYEAQ. The CDR3 runs to 15 residues. J was trimmed by 4 bases and V by 4 bases; bases with no gene match: 5. The CDR3 loop is CASSSDTSGGETQYF. The DNA of the CDR3 is TGTGCCAGCAGCTCCGATACTAGCGGGGGAGAGACCCAGTACTTC.

The rearrangement uses TRBV13 and TRBJ2-7; TRBD1 might be the D (6 bases). V lost 5 bases, J lost 3 bases, and 29 bases lay in between. Germline V gene data show CDR1 as PRHDT and CDR2 as FYEKMQ (reference sequence). CDR3 length: 19 amino acids. In DNA form, the CDR3 reads TGTGCCAGCAGCCTCTCCCTCGGCAGGGGAAACCCAATTAACTACGAGCAGTACTTC. Translated: CASSLSLGRGNPINYEQYF.

The rearrangement uses TRBV5-4 and TRBJ2-7; weak D call: TRBD1 (5 bases). The germline CDR1 and CDR2 sequences are SGHNT and YYREEE (reference sequence). The CDR3 loop spans 15 amino acids. V gave up 1 base and J gave up 1 base, with 12 bases separating them. CDR3 sequence: CASSLSTALSYEQYF. As DNA, the CDR3 is TGTGCCAGCAGCTTGTCGACAGCTTTATCCTACGAGCAGTACTTC.

The chain carries TRBV7-6 and TRBJ1-1; no clear D gene. The CDR3 is 13 amino acids. The germline V and J ends were trimmed by 5 bases and 5 bases, with 12 bases remaining between them. The germline V gene encodes CDR1 SGHVS and CDR2 FNYEAQ. The CDR3, as DNA: TGTGCCAGCAGCCCCGTACAGCTTACTGAAGCTTTCTTT. It codes for CASSPVQLTEAFF.

This chain joins TRBV2 and TRBJ1-2; D uncertain. There are 16 residues in the CDR3. Trimming shortened V by 3 bases and J by 4 bases, and 18 bases separated the two germline ends. Germline lookup yields CDR1 SNHLY and CDR2 FYNNEI. DNA for the CDR3: TGTGCCAGCAGTGAGGTAGAGGGTTCAGCAGTCTATGGCTACACCTTC. This translates into CASSEVEGSAVYGYTF. Full variable domain (missing parts from reference TRBV2 and TRBJ1-2): EPEVTQTPSHQVTQMGQEVILRCVPISNHLYFYWYRQILGQKVEFLVSFYNNEISEKSEIFDDQFSVERPDGSNFTLKIRSTKLEDSAMYFCASSEVEGSAVYGYTFGSGTRLTVV.

The chain carries TRBV5-6 and TRBJ1-6; D unclear. Trimming stripped 4 bases from V and 0 bases from J, with 17 bases between. The CDR3 sequence is 18 residues long. CDR1 is SGHDT and CDR2 is YYEEEE in the germline V gene. DNA for the CDR3: TGTGCCAGCAGCCCCCCGACCCCACACAGCTCCTATAATTCACCCCTCCACTTT. The encoded protein is CASSPPTPHSSYNSPLHF. The full variable domain, completed using reference TRBV5-6 and TRBJ1-6, is DAGVTQSPTHLIKTRGQQVTLRCSPKSGHDTVSWYQQALGQGPQFIFQYYEEEERQRGNFPDRFSGHQFPNYSSELNVNALLLGDSALYLCASSPPTPHSSYNSPLHFGNGTRLTVT.

The chain employs TRBV7-8 and TRBJ2-6; 7 nucleotides align to TRBD1. The V segment lost 1 base and the J segment 1 base; nucleotides outside the gene matches: 4. CDR1 and CDR2 from the germline V gene are SGHVS and FQNEAQ. The CDR3 totals 17 residues. The CDR3: CASSLVRGQSGANVLTF. The DNA of the CDR3 is TGTGCCAGCAGCTTAGTTAGGGGGCAGTCTGGGGCCAACGTCCTGACTTTC. Using reference TRBV7-8 and TRBJ2-6 for the parts outside the CDR3, the full variable domain is GAGVSQSPRYKVAKRGQDVALRCDPISGHVSLFWYQQALGQGPEFLTYFQNEAQLDKSGLPSDRFFAERPEGSVSTLKIQRTQQEDSAVYLCASSLVRGQSGANVLTFGAGSRLTVL.

The rearrangement joins TRBV4-2 to TRBJ2-7; 12 bases align to TRBD2. V shed 1 base, J shed 0 bases, and the junction held 7 bases outside the gene matches. This CDR3 region has 18 residues. The V gene's germline CDR1 is LGHNA and CDR2 YNFKEQ. CDR3: CASSQGRLAGAGSYEQYF. CDR3 nucleotide sequence: TGTGCCAGCAGCCAAGGGAGACTAGCGGGAGCAGGCTCCTACGAGCAGTACTTC.

CDR3: CASSLSAGVFSYEQYF. The CDR3 DNA follows: TGTGCCAGCAGCTTGTCAGCGGGAGTCTTCTCCTACGAGCAGTACTTC. The chain carries TRBV7-9 and TRBJ2-7, with 8 positions matching TRBD2. CDR1 is SEHNR, CDR2 FQNEAQ, per germline (reference sequence). J lost 0 bases, V lost 3 bases, and 7 bases had no gene match. CDR3 length equals 16 residues.

The rearrangement links TRBV28 to TRBJ2-3; TRBD2 agrees at 8 bases. Germline trimming cut 2 bases from V and 6 bases from J; bases unmatched to any gene: 13. Germline CDR1 and CDR2: MDHEN and SYDVKM. The CDR3 totals 17 residues. CDR3 protein: CASSLPRGLAGDDTQYF. The DNA for the CDR3 is TGTGCCAGCAGTTTACCCCGAGGACTAGCTGGAGATGATACGCAGTATTTT.

The CDR3 loop is CASSQPSGMNTEAFF. CDR3 DNA: TGTGCCAGCAGCCAACCAAGCGGTATGAACACTGAAGCTTTCTTT. The rearrangement uses TRBV4-2 and TRBJ1-1; D is unresolved. CDR1 and CDR2 (germline): LGHNA, YNFKEQ. CDR3 length: 15 residues. V was trimmed by 2 bases and J by 0 bases, leaving 10 bases between them.

The rearrangement uses TRBV7-9 and TRBJ2-3; TRBD2 agrees at 13 bases. The CDR3 has 17 amino acids. Looked up from germline, CDR1 is SEHNR and CDR2 is FQNEAQ (reference sequence). V gave up 2 bases and J gave up 1 base; unmatched junction bases: 3. CDR3 in DNA: TGTGCCAGCAGCTTAATTACTAGCGGGGGGGGCACAGATACGCAGTATTTT. It is translated as CASSLITSGGGTDTQYF.

This rearrangement joins TRBV18 to TRBJ2-7; D gene ambiguous. This CDR3 has 17 amino acids. Trimming took 6 bases from V and 4 from J, leaving 25 bases between them. Germline assignment: CDR1 KGHSH and CDR2 LQKENI. As DNA, the CDR3 is TGTGCCAGCTCCCGGGTGAGCGTCGATATCCTTTCTTACGAGCAGTACTTC. Its translation: CASSRVSVDILSYEQYF.

This sequence joins TRBV4-2 and TRBJ2-2; unclear D gene. The germline V gene encodes CDR1 LGHNA and CDR2 YNFKEQ. The CDR3 sequence is 16 residues long. V lost 3 bases, J lost 2 bases, and 13 bases lay in between. The CDR3 is CASSHLDAANTGELFF. DNA of the CDR3: TGTGCCAGCAGCCATCTAGATGCTGCTAACACCGGGGAGCTGTTTTTT.